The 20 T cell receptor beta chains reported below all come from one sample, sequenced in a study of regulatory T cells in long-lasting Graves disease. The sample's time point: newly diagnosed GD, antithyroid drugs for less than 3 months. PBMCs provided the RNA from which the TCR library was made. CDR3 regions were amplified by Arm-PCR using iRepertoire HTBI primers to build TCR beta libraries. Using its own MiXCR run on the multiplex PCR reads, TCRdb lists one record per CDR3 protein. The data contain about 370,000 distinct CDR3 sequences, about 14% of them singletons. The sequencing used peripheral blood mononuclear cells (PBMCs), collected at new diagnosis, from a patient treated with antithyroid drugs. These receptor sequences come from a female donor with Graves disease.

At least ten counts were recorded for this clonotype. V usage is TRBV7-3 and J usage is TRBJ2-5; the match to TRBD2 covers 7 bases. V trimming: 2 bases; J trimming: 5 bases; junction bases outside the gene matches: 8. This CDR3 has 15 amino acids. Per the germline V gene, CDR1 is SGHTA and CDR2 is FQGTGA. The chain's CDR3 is CASSLSATSLETQYF. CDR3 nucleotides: TGTGCCAGCAGCTTATCAGCGACTAGCCTGGAGACCCAGTACTTC.

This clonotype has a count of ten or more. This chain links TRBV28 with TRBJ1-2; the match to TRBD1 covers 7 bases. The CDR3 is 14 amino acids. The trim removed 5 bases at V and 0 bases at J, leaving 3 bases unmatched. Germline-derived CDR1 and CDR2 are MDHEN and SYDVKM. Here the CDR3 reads CASSTGDPNYGYTF. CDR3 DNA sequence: TGTGCCAGCAGTACAGGGGACCCTAACTATGGCTACACCTTC.

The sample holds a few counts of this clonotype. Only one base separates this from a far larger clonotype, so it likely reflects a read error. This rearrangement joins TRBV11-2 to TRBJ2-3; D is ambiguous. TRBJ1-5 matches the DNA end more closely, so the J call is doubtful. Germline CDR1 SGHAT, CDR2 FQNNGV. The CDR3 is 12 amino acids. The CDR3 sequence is CASSPDTDTQHF. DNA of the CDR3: TGTGCCAGCAGCCCCGACACAGATACGCAGCATTTT.

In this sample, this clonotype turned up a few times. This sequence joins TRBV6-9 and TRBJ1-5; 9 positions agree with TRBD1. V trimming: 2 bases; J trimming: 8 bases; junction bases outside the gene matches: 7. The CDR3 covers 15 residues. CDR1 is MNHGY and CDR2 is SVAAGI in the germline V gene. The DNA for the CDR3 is TGTGCCAGCAGTTATGGGACAGGGTGGAGGGAGCCCCAGCATTTT. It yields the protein CASSYGTGWREPQHF.

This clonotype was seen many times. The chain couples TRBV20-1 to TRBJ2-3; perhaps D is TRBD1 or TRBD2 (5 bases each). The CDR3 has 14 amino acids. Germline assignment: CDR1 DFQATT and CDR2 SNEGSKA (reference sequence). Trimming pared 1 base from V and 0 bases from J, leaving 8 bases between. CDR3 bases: TGCAGTGCTAGAGCCCGGGACAGCACAGATACGCAGTATTTT. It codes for CSARARDSTDTQYF.

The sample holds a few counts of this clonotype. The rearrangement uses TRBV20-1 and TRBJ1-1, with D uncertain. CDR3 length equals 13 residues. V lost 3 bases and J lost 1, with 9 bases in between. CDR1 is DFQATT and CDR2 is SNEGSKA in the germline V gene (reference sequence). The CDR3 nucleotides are TGCAGTGCTAGCCCCGGGTCGAACACTGAAGCTTTCTTT. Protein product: CSASPGSNTEAFF.

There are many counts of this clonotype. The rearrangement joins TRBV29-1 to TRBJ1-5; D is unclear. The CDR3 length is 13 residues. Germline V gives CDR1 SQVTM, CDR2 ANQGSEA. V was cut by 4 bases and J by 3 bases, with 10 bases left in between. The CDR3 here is CSVAPGNNQPQHF. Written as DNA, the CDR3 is TGCAGCGTTGCCCCGGGGAACAATCAGCCCCAGCATTTT.

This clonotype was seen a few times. CDR3: CASSLKRAENIQYF. The CDR3 bases are TGTGCCAGCAGTTTAAAGAGGGCAGAAAACATTCAGTACTTC. The V call is TRBV27, the J call TRBJ2-4; D possibly corresponds to TRBD2 (5 bases). Germline values: CDR1 MNHEY, CDR2 SMNVEV (reference sequence). The germline V and J ends were trimmed by 2 bases and 5 bases, with 10 bases remaining between them. The CDR3 loop spans 14 amino acids.

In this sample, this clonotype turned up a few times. Written as DNA, the CDR3 is TGTGCCAGCAGCCAAGATGAAGGATCATCACCCGCTTCACCCCTCCACTTT. It codes for CASSQDEGSSPASPLHF. The gene calls are TRBV4-2 and TRBJ1-6, with D uncertain. From germline, CDR1 is LGHNA and CDR2 YNFKEQ. The ends were cut back, 0 bases at V and 9 bases at J, with 18 bases in the middle. The CDR3 covers 17 residues.

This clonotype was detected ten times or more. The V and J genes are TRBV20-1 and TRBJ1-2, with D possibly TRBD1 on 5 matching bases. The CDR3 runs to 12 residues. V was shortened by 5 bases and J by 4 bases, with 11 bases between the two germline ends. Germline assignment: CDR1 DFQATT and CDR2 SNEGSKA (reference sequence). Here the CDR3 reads CSAPRGIYGYTF. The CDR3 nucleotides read TGCAGTGCTCCCCGGGGGATCTATGGCTACACCTTC.

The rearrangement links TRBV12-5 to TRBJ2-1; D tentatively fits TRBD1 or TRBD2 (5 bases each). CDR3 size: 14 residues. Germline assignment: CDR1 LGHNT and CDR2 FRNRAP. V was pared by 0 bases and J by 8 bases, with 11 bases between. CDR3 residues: CASGLVSRGDEQFF. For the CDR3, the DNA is TGTGCTAGTGGTTTGGTCTCCCGGGGCGATGAGCAGTTCTTC. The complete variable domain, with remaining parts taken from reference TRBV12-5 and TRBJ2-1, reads DARVTQTPRHKVTEMGQEVTMRCQPILGHNTVFWYRQTMMQGLELLAYFRNRAPLDDSGMPKDRFSAEMPDATLATLKIQPSEPRDSAVYFCASGLVSRGDEQFFGPGTRLTVL.

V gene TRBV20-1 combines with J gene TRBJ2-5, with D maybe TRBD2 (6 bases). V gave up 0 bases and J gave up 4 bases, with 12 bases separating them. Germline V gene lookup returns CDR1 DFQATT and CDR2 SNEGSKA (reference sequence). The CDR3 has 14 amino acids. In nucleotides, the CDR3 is TGCAGTGCTAGAGAAAGGGGAGGAGGAGAGACCCAGTACTTC. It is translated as CSARERGGGETQYF.

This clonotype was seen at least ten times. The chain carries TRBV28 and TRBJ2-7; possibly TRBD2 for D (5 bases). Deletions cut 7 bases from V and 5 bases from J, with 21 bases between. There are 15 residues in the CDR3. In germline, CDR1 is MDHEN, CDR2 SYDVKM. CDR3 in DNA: TGTGCCAGCAACTTCCACGGCACTAGTCCCCACGAGCAGTACTTC. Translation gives CASNFHGTSPHEQYF.

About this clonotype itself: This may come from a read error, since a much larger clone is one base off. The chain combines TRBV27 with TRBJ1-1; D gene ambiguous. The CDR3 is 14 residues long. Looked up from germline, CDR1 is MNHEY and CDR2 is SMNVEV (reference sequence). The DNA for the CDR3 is TGTGCCAGCAGTTTTGGGAATTTGAACACTGTAGCTTTCTTT. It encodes CASSFGNLNTVAFF.

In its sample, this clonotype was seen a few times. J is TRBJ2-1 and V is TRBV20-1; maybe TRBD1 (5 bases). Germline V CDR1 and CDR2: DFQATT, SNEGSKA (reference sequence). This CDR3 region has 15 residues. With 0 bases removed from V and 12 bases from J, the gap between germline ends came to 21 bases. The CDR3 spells CSARDRRASSQGQFF. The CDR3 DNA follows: TGCAGTGCTAGAGATCGACGAGCGTCGTCCCAGGGGCAGTTCTTC.

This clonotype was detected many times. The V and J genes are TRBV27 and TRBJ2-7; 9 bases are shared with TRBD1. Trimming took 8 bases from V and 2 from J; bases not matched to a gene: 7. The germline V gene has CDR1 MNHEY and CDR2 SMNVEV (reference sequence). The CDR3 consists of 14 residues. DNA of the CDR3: TGTGCCAGCCGGTCAGGGACAGGGACCTACGAGCAGTACTTC. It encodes CASRSGTGTYEQYF.

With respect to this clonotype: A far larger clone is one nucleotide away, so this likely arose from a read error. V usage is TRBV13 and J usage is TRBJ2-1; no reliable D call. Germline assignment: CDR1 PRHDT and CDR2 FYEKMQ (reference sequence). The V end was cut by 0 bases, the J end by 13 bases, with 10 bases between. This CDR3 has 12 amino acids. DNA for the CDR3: TGTGCCAGCAGCTTAGGCCAAGAGACCCAGTTCTTC. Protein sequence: CASSLGQETQFF.

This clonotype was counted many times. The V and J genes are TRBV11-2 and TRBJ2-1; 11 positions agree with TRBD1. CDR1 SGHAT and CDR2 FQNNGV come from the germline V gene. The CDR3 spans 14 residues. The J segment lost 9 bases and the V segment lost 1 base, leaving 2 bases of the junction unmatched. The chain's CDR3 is CASSLGTGGIEQFF. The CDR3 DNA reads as TGTGCCAGCAGCTTAGGGACAGGGGGCATTGAGCAGTTCTTC.

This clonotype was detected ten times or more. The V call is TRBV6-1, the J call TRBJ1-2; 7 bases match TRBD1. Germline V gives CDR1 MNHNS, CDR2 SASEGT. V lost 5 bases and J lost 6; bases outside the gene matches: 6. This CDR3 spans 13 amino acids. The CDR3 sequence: CASSTRQGNGYTF. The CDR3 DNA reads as TGTGCCAGCAGTACCCGACAGGGTAATGGCTACACCTTC.

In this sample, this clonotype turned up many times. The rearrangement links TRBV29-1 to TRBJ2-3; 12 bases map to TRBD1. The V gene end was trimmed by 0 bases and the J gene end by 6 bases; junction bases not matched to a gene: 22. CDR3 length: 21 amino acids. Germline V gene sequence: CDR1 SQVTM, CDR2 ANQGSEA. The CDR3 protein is CSVEEALDDTPGQGARDTQYF. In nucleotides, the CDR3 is TGCAGCGTTGAAGAGGCGCTCGACGATACACCGGGACAGGGGGCTCGCGATACGCAGTATTTT.